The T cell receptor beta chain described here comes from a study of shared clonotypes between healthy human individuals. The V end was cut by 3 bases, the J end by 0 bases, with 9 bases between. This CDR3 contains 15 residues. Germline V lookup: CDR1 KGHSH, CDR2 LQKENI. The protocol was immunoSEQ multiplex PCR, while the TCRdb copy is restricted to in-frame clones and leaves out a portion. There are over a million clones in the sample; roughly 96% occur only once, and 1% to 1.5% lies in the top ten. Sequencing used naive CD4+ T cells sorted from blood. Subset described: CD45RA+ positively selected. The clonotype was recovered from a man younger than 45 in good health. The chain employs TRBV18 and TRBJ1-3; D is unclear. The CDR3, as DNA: TGTGCCAGCTCACCGGCGTACTTCTCTGGAAACACCATATATTTT. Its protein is CASSPAYFSGNTIYF.